This T cell receptor (beta chain) came from a study of T cell repertoires in cytomegalovirus infection. Comment on this clonotype: Antigen specificity is unknown.

MiXCR, applied by TCRdb to the reads, yields one record per CDR3 protein. The sample holds 800,000 to 950,000 distinct CDR3 sequences; 30% to 35% are singletons and the top ten take under 15%. This CDR3 contains 16 residues. Germline V gives CDR1 SNHLY, CDR2 FYNNEI. V shed 3 bases, J shed 2 bases, and the junction held 7 bases outside the gene matches. This chain joins TRBV2 and TRBJ2-3; 8 bases line up with TRBD2. Here the sequenced sample was cultured CD8+ T cells from PBMCs, taken from culture after CMV antigen stimulation. This clonotype was sampled from a human donor in good health (CMV status not recorded). Some clones in this sample may be carry-over from other donors' samples. CDR3 sequence: CASSDWVSGATDTQYF. DNA for the CDR3: TGTGCCAGCAGTGATTGGGTTAGCGGGGCCACAGATACGCAGTATTTT. Using reference TRBV2 and TRBJ2-3 for the parts outside the CDR3, the full variable domain is EPEVTQTPSHQVTQMGQEVILRCVPISNHLYFYWYRQILGQKVEFLVSFYNNEISEKSEIFDDQFSVERPDGSNFTLKIRSTKLEDSAMYFCASSDWVSGATDTQYFGPGTRLTVL.